The present T cell receptor beta chain was sequenced within a study of blood T cell repertoires in COVID-19. Looking at the study overall: Sample material is recorded as cDNA or gDNA derived from T cells, B-cell-depleted T cells, or PBMCs.

Participants were placed into cohorts based on the clinical history they reported. Sequenced by immunoSEQ multiplex PCR; TCRdb stores in-frame clones only, minus some. The profile covers about 480,000 clones, with around nine tenths appearing a single time and almost 2% taken by the ten largest. Unmatched junction bases numbered 6, after V lost 0 bases and J lost 5 bases. CDR3 length: 16 amino acids. The germline gives CDR1 SGDLS, CDR2 YYNGEE. The chain has TRBV9 and TRBJ2-1, with TRBD2 identical over 9 bases. Material for sequencing was PBMCs or T cells enriched from blood (not recorded which). This receptor was identified in a woman aged 18 to 35 with acute COVID-19. CDR3 region: CASSVGWTSVNNEQFF. The CDR3 DNA reads as TGTGCCAGCAGCGTAGGTTGGACTAGCGTCAACAATGAGCAGTTCTTC.